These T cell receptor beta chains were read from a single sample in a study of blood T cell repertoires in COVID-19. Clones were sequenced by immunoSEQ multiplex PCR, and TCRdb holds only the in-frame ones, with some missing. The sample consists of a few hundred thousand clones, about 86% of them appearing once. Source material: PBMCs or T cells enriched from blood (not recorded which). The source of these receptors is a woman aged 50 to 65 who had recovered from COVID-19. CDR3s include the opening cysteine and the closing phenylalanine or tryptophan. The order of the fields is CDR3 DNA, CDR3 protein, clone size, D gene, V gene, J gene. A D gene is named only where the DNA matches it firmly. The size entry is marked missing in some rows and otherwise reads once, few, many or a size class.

CDR3 DNA: TGTGCCAGCATCCCGGCGGGACAGGCGCTTTATGGCTACACCTTC; CDR3 protein: CASIPAGQALYGYTF; clone size: .; D gene: TRBD1; V gene: TRBV28; J gene: TRBJ1-2
CDR3 DNA: TGTGCCAGCAGTTTAGTTATGCCTGGGACAGGGGATTCACCCCTCCACTTT; CDR3 protein: CASSLVMPGTGDSPLHF; clone size: .; D gene: TRBD1; V gene: TRBV28; J gene: TRBJ1-6
CDR3 DNA: TGTGCCTGGGCCGGGACAGGGGAGGCTCCCCTCCACTTT; CDR3 protein: CAWAGTGEAPLHF; clone size: .; D gene: TRBD1; V gene: TRBV30; J gene: TRBJ1-6
CDR3 DNA: TGTGCCATCAGTGAACCCAGGGAGGTGACCCAGTACTTC; CDR3 protein: CAISEPREVTQYF; clone size: .; D gene: .; V gene: TRBV10-3; J gene: TRBJ2-5
CDR3 DNA: TGTGCCAGCTCACGTGGGACAGGGAGGTCCTACAATGAGCAGTTCTTC; CDR3 protein: CASSRGTGRSYNEQFF; clone size: .; D gene: TRBD1; V gene: TRBV18; J gene: TRBJ2-1
CDR3 DNA: TGTGCCAGCAGTGGGACAGGGCGTAGCAATCAGCCCCAGCATTTT; CDR3 protein: CASSGTGRSNQPQHF; clone size: .; D gene: TRBD1; V gene: TRBV2; J gene: TRBJ1-5
CDR3 DNA: TGTGCCAGCAGCCAAGATTACTCCCGTGCAGATACGCAGTATTTT; CDR3 protein: CASSQDYSRADTQYF; clone size: .; D gene: .; V gene: TRBV4-2; J gene: TRBJ2-3
CDR3 DNA: TGTGCCAGCAGCTTTGGGGAGGGAGGGGTCCACGAGCAGTACTTC; CDR3 protein: CASSFGEGGVHEQYF; clone size: once; D gene: TRBD2; V gene: TRBV7-2; J gene: TRBJ2-7
CDR3 DNA: TGTGCCAGCAGTAAGACAGGGTCGGAAGAAGCTTTCTTT; CDR3 protein: CASSKTGSEEAFF; clone size: .; D gene: TRBD1; V gene: TRBV12-3/TRBV12-4; J gene: TRBJ1-1
CDR3 DNA: TGCGCCAGCAGTGAGTGGACAGGGTCGGGTTGGAACGGGGAGCTGTTTTTT; CDR3 protein: CASSEWTGSGWNGELFF; clone size: .; D gene: TRBD1; V gene: TRBV10-2; J gene: TRBJ2-2
CDR3 DNA: TGCGCCAGCAGCTTGGAAGGGGGCAGGTACGAGCAGTACTTC; CDR3 protein: CASSLEGGRYEQYF; clone size: .; D gene: TRBD1; V gene: TRBV5-1; J gene: TRBJ2-7